The 5 T cell receptor beta chains below come from one sample, sequenced in a study of shared clonotypes between healthy human individuals. Only in-frame clones appear in the TCRdb table, and some are missing; sequencing was by immunoSEQ multiplex PCR. The table has 2 million to 2.5 million clones, roughly 93% seen once. Sequencing was done on a sample of naive CD4+ T cells from PBMCs. The sample's subset: CD45RA+ positively selected. The receptor source for this set is a man aged 18 to 35 in good health. Some clones in this sample may be carry-over from other donors' samples.

The V and J genes are TRBV5-1 and TRBJ2-5, with 13 bases that match TRBD2. Germline V gene sequence: CDR1 SGHRS, CDR2 YFSETQ. This CDR3 spans 17 amino acids. Trimming took 3 bases from V and 5 from J; bases not matched to a gene: 10. The CDR3 loop reads CASSWGRTSGSGETQYF. The CDR3 coding sequence is TGCGCCAGCAGCTGGGGAAGGACTAGCGGGAGCGGGGAGACCCAGTACTTC.

CDR3 protein: CASSLVAGNVAEAFF. In DNA form, the CDR3 reads TGCGCCAGCAGCTTGGTGGCAGGGAACGTCGCTGAAGCTTTCTTT. This rearrangement joins TRBV5-1 to TRBJ1-1; possibly TRBD1 for D (5 bases). Trimming pared 0 bases from V and 6 bases from J, leaving 15 bases between. The germline CDR1 and CDR2 sequences are SGHRS and YFSETQ. The CDR3 length is 15 residues. The full variable domain, completed using reference TRBV5-1 and TRBJ1-1, is KAGVTQTPRYLIKTRGQQVTLSCSPISGHRSVSWYQQTPGQGLQFLFEYFSETQRNKGNFPGRFSGRQFSNSRSEMNVSTLELGDSALYLCASSLVAGNVAEAFFGQGTRLTVV.

The chain uses TRBV7-2 and TRBJ2-3; D is uncertain. The V and J ends lost 2 bases and 9 bases respectively, with 9 bases between them. The germline V gene encodes CDR1 SGHTA and CDR2 FQGNSA. This CDR3 comprises 12 residues. CDR3 nucleotides: TGTGCCAGCAGCTTATTTCTGGAGACGCAGTATTTT. The encoded protein is CASSLFLETQYF. The full variable domain, rest sourced from reference TRBV7-2 and TRBJ2-3, is GAGVSQSPSNKVTEKGKDVELRCDPISGHTALYWYRQSLGQGLEFLIYFQGNSAPDKSGLPSDRFSAERTGGSVSTLTIQRTQQEDSAVYLCASSLFLETQYFGPGTRLTVL.

This sequence joins TRBV29-1 and TRBJ1-1; D is ambiguous. From germline, CDR1 is SQVTM and CDR2 ANQGSEA. The CDR3 sequence is 13 residues long. The V end lost 7 bases, the J end lost 0 bases, and 12 bases lay between the germline ends. In DNA, the CDR3 is TGCAGCGCCGGTAGGTCCCTGAACACTGAAGCTTTCTTT. Its protein is CSAGRSLNTEAFF.

The chain couples TRBV29-1 to TRBJ1-1; TRBD1 is a possible D gene (6 bases). The CDR3 has 11 residues. Per the germline V gene, CDR1 is SQVTM and CDR2 is ANQGSEA. Trimming shortened V by 6 bases and J by 6 bases, and 11 bases separated the two germline ends. The CDR3 DNA is TGCAGCGTCCTAAGGGGGGCTGAAGCTTTCTTT. It yields the protein CSVLRGAEAFF.